Listed below are T cell receptor beta chains from one sample, sequenced in a study of blood T cell repertoires in COVID-19. Only in-frame clones appear in the TCRdb table, and some are missing; sequencing was by immunoSEQ multiplex PCR. There are 270,000 or so clones in the sample; 82% occur only once, and roughly 3% lies in the top ten. The specimen was peripheral blood. All receptors derive from a woman between 18 and 29 years old with acute or convalescent COVID-19. The CDR3 runs from the conserved cysteine through the conserved F or W. A D gene is named only where the DNA matches it firmly. Rows give clone size only sometimes, using once, few, many, or a class for an expanded clone.

clone_size cdr3_length j_call d_call v_call cdr3_aa cdr3_nt
. 12 TRBJ1-1 TRBD1 TRBV2 CASSTGTAEAFF TGTGCCAGCAGCACCGGGACAGCTGAAGCTTTCTTT
. 16 TRBJ1-3 . TRBV18 CASSPAGPVSGNTIYF TGTGCCAGCTCACCCGCAGGCCCCGTCTCTGGAAACACCATATATTTT
once 16 TRBJ2-4 TRBD2 TRBV6-2/TRBV6-3 CASSLPPTSGKNIQYF TGTGCCAGCAGTTTACCTCCGACTAGCGGCAAAAACATTCAGTACTTC
. 15 TRBJ2-1 TRBD2 TRBV6-5 CASRPGLAGGFEQFF TGTGCCAGCAGACCGGGACTAGCGGGAGGGTTTGAGCAGTTCTTC
. 12 TRBJ2-7 . TRBV6-1 CASSDSSYEQYF TGTGCCAGCAGTGACAGCTCCTACGAGCAGTACTTC
. 12 TRBJ1-2 . TRBV5-1 CASSSQGYGYTF TGCGCCAGCAGTTCCCAGGGATATGGCTACACCTTC
. 16 TRBJ2-4 TRBD2 TRBV7-9 CASSPTSGPNGDIQYF TGTGCCAGCAGCCCCACTAGCGGACCGAACGGGGACATTCAGTACTTC
. 14 TRBJ2-7 TRBD1 TRBV7-7 CASSVPGQGYEQYF TGTGCTAGCAGCGTCCCGGGACAGGGGTACGAGCAGTACTTC
. 15 TRBJ1-3 TRBD1 TRBV6-5 CASRYQDRAGNTIYF TGTGCCAGCAGATACCAGGACAGGGCTGGAAACACCATATATTTT
. 13 TRBJ2-1 . TRBV14 CASSLQGFDEQFF TGTGCCAGCAGCCTCCAGGGGTTCGATGAGCAGTTCTTC
. 16 TRBJ1-2 . TRBV7-2 CASSLGGGAQIYGYTF TGTGCCAGCAGCTTGGGCGGAGGGGCACAAATTTATGGCTACACCTTC
. 14 TRBJ1-1 . TRBV14 CASSPYRANTEAFF TGTGCCAGCAGCCCCTACCGTGCGAACACTGAAGCTTTCTTT
. 16 TRBJ2-3 . TRBV5-8 CASSEGKGVNTDTQYF TGTGCCAGCAGCGAGGGAAAGGGGGTAAACACAGATACGCAGTATTTT
. 16 TRBJ2-1 . TRBV20-1 CSASDTRLSSYNEQFF TGCAGTGCTAGTGACACCCGGTTGTCATCCTACAATGAGCAGTTCTTC
. 17 TRBJ1-5 TRBD1 TRBV28 CASSLFTGGVGNQPQHF TGTGCCAGCAGTTTATTTACAGGGGGCGTAGGCAATCAGCCCCAGCATTTT
. 14 TRBJ2-2 . TRBV4-3 CASSQDFGTGELFF TGCGCCAGCAGCCAAGATTTTGGGACTGGGGAGCTGTTTTTT
. 17 TRBJ2-1 . TRBV23-1 CASPKEGGRALSNEQFF TGCGCCAGCCCCAAAGAAGGAGGGCGCGCCTTATCCAATGAGCAGTTCTTC
. 13 TRBJ1-2 . TRBV7-2 CASSLNRDNGYTF TGTGCCAGCAGCTTAAACAGGGATAATGGCTACACCTTC
. 13 TRBJ2-7 . TRBV10-3 CAISDPPLYEQYF TGTGCCATCAGTGACCCCCCACTCTACGAGCAGTACTTC
few 14 TRBJ1-5 TRBD1 TRBV6-5 CASRKTGRNQPQHF TGTGCCAGTCGGAAGACAGGGCGCAATCAGCCCCAGCATTTT
. 16 TRBJ2-1 TRBD1 TRBV10-1 CASRKPDRVPYNEQFF TGCGCCAGCAGGAAACCAGACAGGGTCCCCTACAATGAGCAGTTCTTC
. 11 TRBJ1-5 . TRBV28 CASSVTRALHF TGTGCCAGCAGTGTCACCAGGGCCCTGCATTTT
. 16 TRBJ2-3 TRBD2 TRBV4-1 CASSQEGLVRSDTQYF TGCGCCAGCAGCCAAGAGGGACTAGTTCGGTCAGATACGCAGTATTTT
. 13 TRBJ1-1 TRBD1 TRBV2 CASRDREMTEAFF TGTGCCAGCAGGGACAGGGAGATGACTGAAGCTTTCTTT
once 14 TRBJ2-7 TRBD2 TRBV7-8 CASSKSGTSGEQYF TGTGCCAGCAGCAAATCCGGGACTAGCGGCGAGCAGTACTTC
. 15 TRBJ1-4 . TRBV30 CATEQGIATNEKLFF TGTGCCACCGAGCAGGGGATTGCAACTAATGAAAAACTGTTTTTT
. 16 TRBJ2-7 TRBD2 TRBV30 CAWSGLKTSGIYEQYF TGTGCCTGGAGTGGACTCAAAACTAGCGGGATTTACGAGCAGTACTTC
. 15 TRBJ2-5 . TRBV11-3 CASSPGGQRRETQYF TGTGCCAGCAGCCCAGGTGGACAGAGGAGGGAGACCCAGTACTTC